These T cell receptor beta chains were read from a single sample in a study of PD-L1 blockade in urothelial cancer. Assay: immunoSEQ multiplex PCR; the TCRdb copy retains only in-frame clones and omits some. The repertoire holds 70,000 or so clones, with around 84% as singletons. The source material was PBMCs, sampled around atezolizumab (anti-PD-L1) treatment. The receptor set was obtained from a man aged 65-85 years with urothelial cancer. CDR3s include the opening cysteine and the closing phenylalanine or tryptophan. Each record gives: clone size, J gene, V gene, D gene, CDR3 DNA, CDR3 protein. The D gene is left open where the match is weak. Only some rows state a clone size, as once, few, many or a class for expanded clones.

>few|TRBJ2-2|TRBV10-3|TRBD2
TGTGCCATCAGTTCCACGGGAGGGCCCACCGGGGAGCTGTTTTTT
CAISSTGGPTGELFF
>NA|TRBJ2-7|TRBV7-2|TRBD2
TGTGCCAGCAGCTTCAGGTGGTCGAGCGGGAGGTACGAGCAGTACTTC
CASSFRWSSGRYEQYF
>NA|TRBJ2-3|TRBV7-8|NA
TGTGCCAGCAGCTCCTTATTCACTAGGATAGGCACAGATACGCAGTATTTT
CASSSLFTRIGTDTQYF
>NA|TRBJ2-7|TRBV5-1|TRBD1
TGCGCCAGCAGCTCAAACAGGGGCGGCGAGCAGTACTTC
CASSSNRGGEQYF
>NA|TRBJ1-2|TRBV5-1|NA
TGCGCCAGCAGCTTGGGGGGGGGCTCGATGAACTATGGCTACACCTTC
CASSLGGGSMNYGYTF
>NA|TRBJ2-5|TRBV5-1|NA
TGCGCCAGCAGCTTGAGCGTTAACCAAGAGACCCAGTACTTC
CASSLSVNQETQYF
>NA|TRBJ2-7|TRBV28|NA
TGTGCCAGCAGTAGGACGTCCGGGGTACTAAACGAGCAGTACTTC
CASSRTSGVLNEQYF
>NA|TRBJ2-7|TRBV7-7|TRBD2
TGTGCCAGCAGCTTTGGGACTAGAGGCGAGCAGTACTTC
CASSFGTRGEQYF
>once|TRBJ2-2|TRBV5-4|TRBD1
TGTGCCAGCAGCCTGGGGGGCACAGGGGGCACCGGGGAGCTGTTTTTT
CASSLGGTGGTGELFF
>NA|TRBJ2-2|TRBV6-1|TRBD2
TGTGCCAGCAGTGGCAGCGGGAGCTACGCCGGGGAGCTGTTTTTT
CASSGSGSYAGELFF
>NA|TRBJ2-1|TRBV4-1|TRBD2
TGCGCCAGCAGCCAAGATCCCGGCCTCAGCGGGAGAGGTAGTGAGCAGTTCTTC
CASSQDPGLSGRGSEQFF
>NA|TRBJ2-1|TRBV27|TRBD2
TGTGCCAGCAGTTCCGCTAGCGGGAGGGCCTACAATGAGCAGTTCTTC
CASSSASGRAYNEQFF
>few|TRBJ1-1|TRBV19|NA
TGTGCCAGCAGAAACCTGAACACTGAAGCTTTCTTT
CASRNLNTEAFF
>NA|TRBJ2-7|TRBV7-8|TRBD2
TGTGCCAGCAGCTTAGCCGGGAGGGGATACGAGCAGTACTTC
CASSLAGRGYEQYF
>once|TRBJ1-2|TRBV19|TRBD1
TGTGCCAGTAGGCCCGGGACAGGGTTCCTATATGGCTACACCTTC
CASRPGTGFLYGYTF
>NA|TRBJ2-7|TRBV7-2|NA
TGTGCCAGCAGCTTAGTTGCGGAGCAGTACTTC
CASSLVAEQYF
>NA|TRBJ2-7|TRBV11-1|TRBD1
TGTGCCAGCAGCCCAGGACAGGTGCGCATCGTCTTTTCCGAGCAGTACTTC
CASSPGQVRIVFSEQYF
>NA|TRBJ1-3|TRBV19|NA
TGTGCCAGTAGTATACTGGCCAGCTCTGGAAACACCATATATTTT
CASSILASSGNTIYF
>once|TRBJ1-5|TRBV19|NA
TGTGCCAGTAGTCCGTCGGTCGTTAGCAATCAGCCCCAGCATTTT
CASSPSVVSNQPQHF
>NA|TRBJ2-3|TRBV7-6|TRBD2
TGTGCCAGCAGCTTGGTTTCGGGGGGAGATACGCAGTATTTT
CASSLVSGGDTQYF
>NA|TRBJ2-1|TRBV19|TRBD1
TGTGCCAGTAACCCACAGGGGGTCGGCAATGAGCAGTTCTTC
CASNPQGVGNEQFF
>NA|TRBJ2-3|TRBV6-5|NA
TGTGCCAGCAGTTACTCGGGTCAGGGCACAGATACGCAGTATTTT
CASSYSGQGTDTQYF
>NA|TRBJ2-2|TRBV27|TRBD2
TGTGCCAGCAGCACCACCACCATAGGACTAGCGGGAGTAAACACCGGGGAGCTGTTTTTT
CASSTTTIGLAGVNTGELFF
>NA|TRBJ2-3|TRBV28|NA
TGTGCCAGCAGTTTCGGGGGTACAGATACGCAGTATTTT
CASSFGGTDTQYF
>once|TRBJ2-7|TRBV19|TRBD1
TGTGCCAGTAGTACCGGGACAGGTTTCCGCGAGCAGTACTTC
CASSTGTGFREQYF
>NA|TRBJ2-7|TRBV27|TRBD2
TGTGCCAGCAGTTTATCGGGAGCGGGAGGGCCCCGGGAGCAGTACTTC
CASSLSGAGGPREQYF
>NA|TRBJ1-6|TRBV30|NA
TGTGCCTGGAGTGTAAAATCAGGGAATAATTCACCCCTCCACTTT
CAWSVKSGNNSPLHF
>NA|TRBJ2-5|TRBV5-1|NA
TGCGCCAGCAGCTTGCAGGGAGGAGGAGACCAAGAGACCCAGTACTTC
CASSLQGGGDQETQYF
>NA|TRBJ2-1|TRBV27|NA
TGTGCCAGCAGTTTATTACAGGGCCACAATGAGCAGTTCTTC
CASSLLQGHNEQFF
>NA|TRBJ2-3|TRBV5-1|NA
TGCGCCAGCAGCTTGGGGCGGGACGCGCAGTATTTT
CASSLGRDAQYF
>NA|TRBJ2-3|TRBV5-6|NA
TGTGCCAGCAGCGACCCGACAGGTGAGGCGCAGTATTTT
CASSDPTGEAQYF
>NA|TRBJ1-1|TRBV18|TRBD1
TGTGCCAGCTCACCCTTGGGACAGACGAACACTGAAGCTTTCTTT
CASSPLGQTNTEAFF
>NA|TRBJ2-7|TRBV4-2|TRBD2
TGTGCCAGCAGCGAAAGAGCTAGCGGGCCCTACGAGCAGTACTTC
CASSERASGPYEQYF
>NA|TRBJ2-7|TRBV29-1|TRBD1
TGCAGCGTTGAAGATAGGCGGACAGGTCTCTACGAGCAGTACTTC
CSVEDRRTGLYEQYF
>NA|TRBJ1-2|TRBV2|NA
TGTGCCAGCAGTGAGTTTCTGGGGCTAAACTATGGCTACACCTTC
CASSEFLGLNYGYTF
>NA|TRBJ2-1|TRBV28|NA
TGTGCCAGCAGTACGACTGTCCCGACGGAGGAGCAGTTCTTC
CASSTTVPTEEQFF
>few|TRBJ2-3|TRBV7-8|NA
TGTGCCAGCAGCTTAGCAGTAGTAGGGAGTATTAGCACAGATACGCAGTATTTT
CASSLAVVGSISTDTQYF
>NA|TRBJ1-5|TRBV2|TRBD1
TGTGCCAGCTGGTTGGGACAGGGGAATCAGCCCCAGCATTTT
CASWLGQGNQPQHF
>few|TRBJ2-7|TRBV7-9|TRBD2
TGTGCCAGCAGCGATAGTCGGCTAGCGGGCATTTACGAGCAGTACTTC
CASSDSRLAGIYEQYF
>NA|TRBJ1-2|TRBV2|NA
TGTGCCAGCAGTGAAGTTTTGGGGGGAGGCTACACCTTC
CASSEVLGGGYTF
>NA|TRBJ1-1|TRBV19|TRBD1
TGTGCCAGTAGTATAGGCCGGGACAGGGCTCGGAACACTGAAGCTTTCTTT
CASSIGRDRARNTEAFF
>NA|TRBJ2-1|TRBV11-2|TRBD2
TGTGCCAGCAGCTTGAGCGGGATCTACAATGAGCAGTTCTTC
CASSLSGIYNEQFF
>NA|TRBJ2-5|TRBV27|TRBD2
TGTGCCAGCAGTTGGACTAGCGGGAGGGAAGAGACCCAGTACTTC
CASSWTSGREETQYF
>NA|TRBJ2-1|TRBV5-4|TRBD2
TGTGCCAGCAGCCTGGGACTAGCGGGAGATCTTGAGCAGTTCTTC
CASSLGLAGDLEQFF
>NA|TRBJ2-7|TRBV5-1|TRBD1
TGCGCCAGCAGCTCCGGGACAGGGACCTACGAGCAGTACTTC
CASSSGTGTYEQYF
>NA|TRBJ1-2|TRBV28|TRBD1
TGTGCCAGCAGTTCGGACAGGAACTATGGCTACACCTTC
CASSSDRNYGYTF
>NA|TRBJ1-2|TRBV25-1|TRBD1
TGTGCCAGCAGCTGGACAGGGGGCGGCTACACCTTC
CASSWTGGGYTF
>NA|TRBJ2-3|TRBV7-3|NA
TGTGCCAGCAGCTTCACGCAGGGGAGTACAGATACGCAGTATTTT
CASSFTQGSTDTQYF